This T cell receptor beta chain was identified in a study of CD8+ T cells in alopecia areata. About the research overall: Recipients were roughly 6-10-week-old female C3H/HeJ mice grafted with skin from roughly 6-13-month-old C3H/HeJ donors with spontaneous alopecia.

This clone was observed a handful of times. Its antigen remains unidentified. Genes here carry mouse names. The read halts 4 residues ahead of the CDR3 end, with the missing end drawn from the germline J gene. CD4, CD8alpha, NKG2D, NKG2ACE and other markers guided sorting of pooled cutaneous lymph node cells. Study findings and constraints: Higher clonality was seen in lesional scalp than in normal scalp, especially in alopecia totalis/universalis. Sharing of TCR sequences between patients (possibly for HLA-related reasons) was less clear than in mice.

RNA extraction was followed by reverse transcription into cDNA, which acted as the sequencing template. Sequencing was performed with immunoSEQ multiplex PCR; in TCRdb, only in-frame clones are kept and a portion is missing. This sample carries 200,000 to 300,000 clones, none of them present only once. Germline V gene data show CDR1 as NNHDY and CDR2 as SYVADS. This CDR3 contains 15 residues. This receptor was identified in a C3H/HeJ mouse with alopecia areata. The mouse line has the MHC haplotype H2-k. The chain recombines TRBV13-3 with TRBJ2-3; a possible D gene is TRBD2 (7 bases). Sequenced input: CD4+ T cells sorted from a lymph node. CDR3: CASSDARGAGETLYF. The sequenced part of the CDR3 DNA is TGTGCCAGCAGTGATGCACGGGGGGCGGGAGAA.